The 23 T cell receptor beta chains below were found in one sample sequenced in a study of Ad26.COV2.S vaccination and SARS-CoV-2 variants. The treatment: roughly 19 received Ad26.COV2.S at low or high dose, single or two shots; about 5 received placebo; per-sample allocation not given. Vaccine and placebo recipients were sampled on day 63 after the first injection. Sequenced by immunoSEQ multiplex PCR; TCRdb stores in-frame clones only, minus some. Of approximately 460,000 clones in the sample, 80% to 90% were seen once. The sample here was peripheral blood, taken in a trial of Ad26.COV2.S vaccine versus placebo. The receptors here all came from a person aged 18 to 59 who received the Ad26.COV2.S COVID-19 vaccine or a placebo.

The CDR3 loop reads CASSSTTGQSFYEQYF. As DNA, the CDR3 is TGTGCCAGCAGTTCAACGACGGGACAAAGCTTCTACGAGCAGTACTTC. The V and J genes are TRBV7-9 and TRBJ2-7; D is possibly TRBD1 (6 bases). The V gene's germline CDR1 is SEHNR and CDR2 FQNEAQ (reference sequence). Between the trimmed V and J ends, which lost 6 bases and 3 bases, there was a span of 21 bases. CDR3 length: 16 amino acids.

The J gene is TRBJ2-2, the V gene TRBV12-3 or TRBV12-4, with unresolved D. The CDR3 length is 11 residues. V was clipped by 7 bases and J by 5 bases, with 5 bases between them. CDR3 loop: CASTGTGELFF. The CDR3 nucleotides are TGTGCCAGCACCGGGACCGGGGAGCTGTTTTTT.

The chain joins TRBV23-1 to TRBJ2-4, with D perhaps given as TRBD1 or TRBD2 (5 bases each). TRBV23-1 is an ORF for which the function is uncertain. Trimming removed 3 bases from V and 6 bases from J, with 12 bases in between. This CDR3 is 14 amino acids long. CDR3 region: CASSQDGAGNIQYF. The CDR3 bases are TGCGCCAGCAGTCAGGACGGGGCAGGAAACATTCAGTACTTC.

The chain links TRBV24-1 to TRBJ2-5; D call uncertain. Trimming left V 4 bases short and J 1 base short, with 15 bases between. CDR1 KGHDR and CDR2 SFDVKD come from the germline V gene. The CDR3 spans 16 residues. The CDR3 DNA sequence: TGTGCCACCAGTGAAACTACGGGTCTCCCCCAAGAGACCCAGTACTTC. It is translated as CATSETTGLPQETQYF.

This clone was found once. The V gene is TRBV20-1, the J gene TRBJ1-1; possibly TRBD1 for D (6 bases). CDR3 length equals 11 residues. Germline lookup yields CDR1 DFQATT and CDR2 SNEGSKA (reference sequence). V was trimmed by 3 bases and J by 8 bases, leaving 10 bases between them. CDR3 region: CSASPTGEAFF. As DNA, the CDR3 is TGCAGTGCTAGTCCGACAGGAGAAGCTTTCTTT.

CDR3 nucleotide sequence: TGCGCCAGCACCGCCCGGTCGGGTGAAAAACTGTTTTTT. The encoded protein is CASTARSGEKLFF. The V and J genes are TRBV5-1 and TRBJ1-4; no clear D gene. V was clipped by 6 bases and J by 7 bases, with 13 bases between them. This CDR3 has 13 residues. In germline, CDR1 is SGHRS, CDR2 YFSETQ.

The rearrangement joins TRBV7-9 to TRBJ2-1; maybe TRBD2 (6 bases). Trimming left V 7 bases short and J 6 bases short, with 16 bases between. Germline V gene lookup returns CDR1 SEHNR and CDR2 FQNEAQ (reference sequence). The CDR3 is 14 amino acids. The CDR3 region has the DNA TGTGCCAGCACTGTAGCGCTGGGGGGCAATGAGCAGTTCTTC. This sequence encodes CASTVALGGNEQFF.

This chain links TRBV19 with TRBJ2-7; 9 bases line up with TRBD1. Per germline, CDR1 LNHDA and CDR2 SQIVND (reference sequence). The ends lost 6 bases at V and 2 bases at J; junction bases unmatched: 2. CDR3 length: 13 residues. Here the CDR3 reads CASRGQGAYEQYF. The CDR3 region has the DNA TGTGCCAGTAGGGGACAGGGAGCCTACGAGCAGTACTTC.

The chain joins TRBV7-9 to TRBJ2-1; no reliable D call. This CDR3 comprises 14 residues. The ends were cut back, 1 base at V and 10 bases at J, with 14 bases in the middle. Per germline, CDR1 SEHNR and CDR2 FQNEAQ (reference sequence). The CDR3 region is CASSLDHSLIEQFF. CDR3 in DNA: TGTGCCAGCAGCTTAGACCATAGCCTAATCGAGCAGTTCTTC.

This CDR3 reads CASTGGGYEQYF. The CDR3 DNA reads TGTGCCAGCACAGGGGGCGGCTACGAGCAGTACTTC. This chain joins TRBV28 and TRBJ2-7; 8 bases are shared with TRBD1. The V gene's germline CDR1 is MDHEN and CDR2 SYDVKM. Trimming removed 7 bases from V and 3 bases from J; junction bases left unmatched: 2. This CDR3 spans 12 amino acids.

The CDR3 sequence is CASSYDRGTDTQYF. The DNA for the CDR3 is TGCGCCAGCAGCTACGACAGGGGAACAGATACGCAGTATTTT. V gene TRBV5-1 combines with J gene TRBJ2-3, with TRBD1 matching over 8 bases. The junction had 3 bases not matched to a gene; V was cut back by 3 bases and J by 3 bases. The CDR3 totals 14 residues. Germline-derived CDR1 and CDR2 are SGHRS and YFSETQ.

The chain combines TRBV14 with TRBJ1-4; no reliable D call. The CDR3 is made up of 12 amino acids. In germline, CDR1 is SGHDN, CDR2 FVKESK. V was clipped by 2 bases and J by 7 bases, with 5 bases between them. The chain's CDR3 is CASSQISEKLFF. In DNA, the CDR3 is TGTGCCAGCAGCCAAATTTCTGAAAAACTGTTTTTT.

The J gene is TRBJ2-2, the V gene TRBV4-1; 15 positions agree with TRBD2. The CDR3 has 19 residues. Looked up from germline, CDR1 is MGHRA and CDR2 is YSYEKL. The junction had 10 bases not matched to a gene; V was cut back by 2 bases and J by 6 bases. The CDR3 bases are TGCGCCAGCAGCCAACTCGGGACTAGCGGGGGGAAAATTTCCGGGGAGCTGTTTTTT. Translated: CASSQLGTSGGKISGELFF.

The J gene is TRBJ1-2, the V gene TRBV2; no definite D call. The CDR3 runs to 17 residues. Germline CDR1 reads SNHLY; CDR2 reads FYNNEI. The germline V and J ends were trimmed by 2 bases and 0 bases, with 16 bases remaining between them. The CDR3 coding sequence is TGTGCCAGCAGTGAATCGCGCTCCCCCATAGCTAACTATGGCTACACCTTC. As protein: CASSESRSPIANYGYTF.

V and J are TRBV6-1 and TRBJ2-7; D perhaps matches TRBD1 (5 bases). V lost 2 bases, J lost 1 base, and 12 bases lay in between. CDR3 length equals 15 residues. Germline V CDR1 and CDR2: MNHNS, SASEGT. In nucleotides, the CDR3 is TGTGCCAGCAGTGAAAGCAGGGCCAGATCCTACGAGCAGTACTTC. Translated, it gives CASSESRARSYEQYF.

The V and J genes are TRBV20-1 and TRBJ1-1; no reliable D call. V lost 6 bases and J 8 bases, leaving 13 bases between the germline ends. Germline CDR1 DFQATT, CDR2 SNEGSKA (reference sequence). The CDR3 is made up of 11 amino acids. The CDR3 nucleotides are TGCAGTGCCCCTCGCACAGCCGAAGCTTTCTTT. Amino acids: CSAPRTAEAFF.

The chain carries TRBV5-4 and TRBJ2-2; 8 nucleotides agree with TRBD1. CDR1 SGHNT and CDR2 YYREEE come from the germline V gene (reference sequence). The V and J ends lost 5 bases and 0 bases, in that order; junction bases with no gene match: 6. The CDR3 totals 16 residues. CDR3 protein: CASRPGQGTNTGELFF. DNA of the CDR3: TGTGCCAGCAGACCCGGACAGGGTACGAACACCGGGGAGCTGTTTTTT.

The sample holds a few counts of this clone. This chain joins TRBV6-2 or TRBV6-3 and TRBJ1-1; D is unresolved. Germline V CDR1 and CDR2: MNHEY, SVGEGT. Trimming pared 6 bases from V and 3 bases from J, leaving 14 bases between. The CDR3 length is 14 residues. Here the CDR3 DNA reads TGTGCCAGCAGCCCCAATGACGATTACACTGAAGCTTTCTTT. Translated, it gives CASSPNDDYTEAFF.

V is TRBV27 and J is TRBJ1-5; D is ambiguous. CDR3 length: 14 amino acids. Between the trimmed V and J ends, which lost 6 bases and 4 bases, there was a span of 13 bases. CDR1 and CDR2 (germline): MNHEY, SMNVEV (reference sequence). The CDR3 sequence: CASRPLGSNQPQHF. The DNA of the CDR3 is TGTGCCAGCAGGCCCCTTGGGAGTAATCAGCCCCAGCATTTT.

The chain links TRBV15 to TRBJ2-5; possible D gene TRBD2, 7 bases. CDR1 and CDR2 (germline): LNHNV, YYDKDF (reference sequence). V lost 0 bases and J 3 bases, leaving 14 bases between the germline ends. The CDR3 has 16 amino acids. This CDR3 reads CATSRDFGGREETQYF. The CDR3 DNA follows: TGTGCCACCAGCAGAGATTTCGGGGGGCGGGAAGAGACCCAGTACTTC.

The chain recombines TRBV19 with TRBJ1-2; the match to TRBD1 covers 7 bases. V was pared by 4 bases and J by 6 bases, with 20 bases of the junction left unmatched. Germline loops: CDR1 LNHDA, CDR2 SQIVND (reference sequence). The CDR3 sequence is 18 residues long. The CDR3 sequence: CASSTIGGRQGYRNGYTF. The CDR3 nucleotides are TGTGCCAGTAGTACAATCGGGGGTCGACAGGGATATAGGAATGGCTACACCTTC.

The chain uses TRBV30 and TRBJ1-1; D might be TRBD1 (6 bases). This CDR3 has 15 residues. The V gene lost 2 bases and the J gene lost 4 bases, with 17 bases spanning the gap. Germline V gene data show CDR1 as GTSNPN and CDR2 as SVGIG (reference sequence). The CDR3 nucleotides are TGTGCCTGGAGTCGGGGGGCGAAGGGCGGCACTGAAGCTTTCTTT. Its translation: CAWSRGAKGGTEAFF.

The DNA for the CDR3 is TGCGCCAGCAGCCAAGTCCCTACTGTTTACAATGAGCAGTTCTTC. Amino acid sequence: CASSQVPTVYNEQFF. The chain combines TRBV4-1 with TRBJ2-1; no reliable D call. Looked up from germline, CDR1 is MGHRA and CDR2 is YSYEKL. With 1 base removed from V and 4 bases from J, the gap between germline ends came to 11 bases. This CDR3 spans 15 amino acids.